This passage covers 21 T cell receptor beta chains from one sample sequenced in a study of T cell responses to AZD1222 COVID-19 vaccine. TCRdb's copy holds only in-frame clones and misses some; the assay was immunoSEQ multiplex PCR. The data contain roughly 62,000 clones, over 60% of them singletons. Sequencing used peripheral blood, obtained on day 0 of AZD1222 vaccination. These receptors were obtained from an adult in good health.

The gene calls are TRBV9 and TRBJ2-2; D ambiguous. Between the trimmed V and J ends, which lost 0 bases and 5 bases, there was a span of 8 bases. The CDR3 contains 14 residues. In germline, CDR1 is SGDLS, CDR2 YYNGEE. CDR3 DNA: TGTGCCAGCAGCGTAGGGGGTGGAACCGGGGAGCTGTTTTTT. Translated, it gives CASSVGGGTGELFF.

CDR3 DNA sequence: TGTGCCAGCAGCTGGGGGACAGGGCTTTCTAACTATGGCTACACCTTC. Protein: CASSWGTGLSNYGYTF. V usage is TRBV7-9 and J usage is TRBJ1-2, with 9 positions matching TRBD1. The CDR3 is made up of 16 amino acids. Germline-derived CDR1 and CDR2 are SEHNR and FQNEAQ (reference sequence). J lost 0 bases, V lost 4 bases, and 6 bases had no gene match.

This clone was recorded a few times. The chain joins TRBV7-2 to TRBJ1-2; TRBD1 might be the D (5 bases). The CDR3 extends over 16 amino acids. From germline, CDR1 is SGHTA and CDR2 FQGNSA. V gave up 5 bases and J gave up 3 bases, with 19 bases separating them. Written as DNA, the CDR3 is TGTGCCAGCAGCCAAGGTGGGGGGAGCCCCCACTATGGCTACACCTTC. Its protein is CASSQGGGSPHYGYTF.

CDR3 coding DNA: TGTGCCAGCAGCCCAAGACAGGGGGGCGTCAACTATGGCTACACCTTC. Protein product: CASSPRQGGVNYGYTF. The chain combines TRBV7-2 with TRBJ1-2; 9 bases fit TRBD1. There are 16 residues in the CDR3. V gave up 5 bases and J gave up 2 bases; unmatched junction bases: 9. Per germline, CDR1 SGHTA and CDR2 FQGNSA.

This rearrangement joins TRBV28 to TRBJ1-2, with TRBD1 matching 7 bases. Trimming at V came to 6 bases and at J to 3 bases, leaving 16 bases not matched to a gene. Germline assignment: CDR1 MDHEN and CDR2 SYDVKM. The CDR3 sequence is 17 residues long. This CDR3 reads CASSPNPPGGLDYGYTF. The CDR3 bases are TGTGCCAGCAGCCCGAACCCCCCAGGGGGTTTGGACTATGGCTACACCTTC.

The chain has TRBV15 and TRBJ2-2; D gene ambiguous. CDR1 is LNHNV, CDR2 YYDKDF, per germline (reference sequence). Between the trimmed V and J ends, which lost 5 bases and 7 bases, there was a span of 11 bases. CDR3 length: 13 residues. The CDR3 DNA sequence: TGTGCCACCAGCGGACGGCAAGACGGGGAGCTGTTTTTT. As protein: CATSGRQDGELFF. The full variable domain, with the rest looked up from reference TRBV15 and TRBJ2-2, is DAMVIQNPRYQVTQFGKPVTLSCSQTLNHNVMYWYQQKSSQAPKLLFHYYDKDFNNEADTPDNFQSRRPNTSFCFLDIRSPGLGDTAMYLCATSGRQDGELFFGEGSRLTVL.

V usage is TRBV6-2 or TRBV6-3 and J usage is TRBJ2-3; 8 positions match TRBD2. This CDR3 has 14 amino acids. The V segment lost 2 bases and the J segment 5 bases; nucleotides outside the gene matches: 3. Per germline, CDR1 MNHEY and CDR2 SVGEGT. This CDR3 reads CASSYTAGGDTQYF. CDR3 nucleotide sequence: TGTGCCAGCAGTTACACTGCGGGGGGAGATACGCAGTATTTT.

The chain has TRBV5-1 and TRBJ1-4, with D possibly TRBD1 on 5 matching bases. Germline V gene lookup returns CDR1 SGHRS and CDR2 YFSETQ. V shed 3 bases and J shed 7 bases, with 16 bases lying between them. The length of the CDR3 is 15 residues. Here the CDR3 DNA reads TGCGCCAGCAGCTCGGGGCCGGGTGAAAGTGAAAAACTGTTTTTT. Translation gives CASSSGPGESEKLFF.

V and J are TRBV30 and TRBJ2-3; 7 bases match TRBD1. The CDR3 runs to 15 residues. V was pared by 3 bases and J by 3 bases, with 9 bases of the junction left unmatched. Germline V lookup: CDR1 GTSNPN, CDR2 SVGIG (reference sequence). The CDR3 spells CAWSAYRGSTDTQYF. CDR3 in DNA: TGTGCCTGGAGCGCCTACAGGGGTTCGACAGATACGCAGTATTTT.

The genes are TRBV20-1 and TRBJ1-1; D is unresolved. The germline CDR1 and CDR2 sequences are DFQATT and SNEGSKA (reference sequence). Trimming took off 2 bases at V and 3 bases at J, with 1 base between the two ends. CDR3 size: 10 residues. CDR3 sequence: CSARYTEAFF. Written as DNA, the CDR3 is TGCAGTGCTAGATACACTGAAGCTTTCTTT.

This sequence joins TRBV7-9 and TRBJ1-2; D gene uncertain. The CDR3 totals 12 residues. The V gene's germline CDR1 is SEHNR and CDR2 FQNEAQ (reference sequence). V was shortened by 5 bases and J by 2 bases, with 6 bases between the two germline ends. The CDR3 DNA reads as TGTGCCAGCAGCCGGGTAAACTATGGCTACACCTTC. As protein: CASSRVNYGYTF.

In its sample, this clone was seen once. This sequence joins TRBV24-1 and TRBJ1-1; 7 positions match TRBD1. The CDR3 totals 13 residues. From germline, CDR1 is KGHDR and CDR2 SFDVKD. With V trimmed by 7 bases and J by 3 bases, 4 bases remained unmatched. The CDR3 reads CATRSTGDTEAFF. CDR3 bases: TGTGCCACCAGATCAACAGGGGACACTGAAGCTTTCTTT.

This clone has just a few counts. The chain is built from TRBV13 and TRBJ2-3, with no clear D. The CDR3 consists of 11 residues. Germline V gives CDR1 PRHDT, CDR2 FYEKMQ (reference sequence). V gave up 10 bases and J gave up 1 base, with 6 bases separating them. The CDR3 sequence: CAIGRTDTQYF. CDR3 bases: TGTGCCATCGGGCGCACAGATACGCAGTATTTT. Based on the CDR3 plus reference TRBV13 and TRBJ2-3, the full variable domain is AAGVIQSPRHLIKEKRETATLKCYPIPRHDTVYWYQQGPGQDPQFLISFYEKMQSDKGSIPDRFSAQQFSDYHSELNMSSLELGDSALYFCAIGRTDTQYFGPGTRLTVL.

The gene calls are TRBV4-3 and TRBJ1-5; possible D gene TRBD1, 5 bases. V shed 0 bases and J shed 3 bases, with 6 bases lying between them. The CDR3 length is 14 residues. The germline V gene encodes CDR1 LGHNA and CDR2 YSLEER. Here the CDR3 DNA reads TGCGCCAGCAGCCAAGATGGGGCCAATCAGCCCCAGCATTTT. It specifies CASSQDGANQPQHF.

This clone was recorded only once. The chain uses TRBV5-1 and TRBJ1-4; D is unclear. The germline V and J ends were trimmed by 4 bases and 0 bases, with 10 bases remaining between them. There are 15 residues in the CDR3. Germline V CDR1 and CDR2: SGHRS, YFSETQ. The CDR3 nucleotides are TGCGCCAGCAGCCTAGGGCCTGCAACTAATGAAAAACTGTTTTTT. This codes for CASSLGPATNEKLFF.

This clone has only one observation. In DNA form, the CDR3 reads TGTGCCAGCAGCCCAGAGAGTTGGTATGGCTACACCTTC. This sequence encodes CASSPESWYGYTF. This chain links TRBV9 with TRBJ1-2, with no clear D. The CDR3 sequence is 13 residues long. Germline CDR1 reads SGDLS; CDR2 reads YYNGEE. Between the trimmed V and J ends, which lost 4 bases and 5 bases, there was a span of 12 bases. The full variable domain, completed using reference TRBV9 and TRBJ1-2, is DSGVTQTPKHLITATGQRVTLRCSPRSGDLSVYWYQQSLDQGLQFLIQYYNGEERAKGNILERFSAQQFPDLHSELNLSSLELGDSALYFCASSPESWYGYTFGSGTRLTVV.

The chain is built from TRBV6-2 or TRBV6-3 and TRBJ2-3; 8 bases align to TRBD1. Trimming at V came to 10 bases and at J to 4 bases, leaving 13 bases not matched to a gene. Germline V CDR1 and CDR2: MNHEY, SVGEGT. There are 15 residues in the CDR3. As DNA, the CDR3 is TGTGCCACCAACCCGCGGGGACAGGAGGCAGATACGCAGTATTTT. As protein: CATNPRGQEADTQYF.

The genes are TRBV5-8 and TRBJ1-3; D not certain. Germline assignment: CDR1 SGHTS and CDR2 YDEGEE. The V gene lost 2 bases and the J gene lost 3 bases, with 9 bases spanning the gap. There are 14 residues in the CDR3. DNA of the CDR3: TGTGCCAGCAGCTTCAGACTCTTTGGAAACACCATATATTTT. Residues: CASSFRLFGNTIYF.

The V gene is TRBV29-1, the J gene TRBJ1-1; TRBD1 matches at 8 bases. J was trimmed by 4 bases and V by 5 bases; bases with no gene match: 6. Germline V CDR1 and CDR2: SQVTM, ANQGSEA. CDR3 size: 13 residues. CDR3 bases: TGCAGCGTTTCCAGGGGGCGGGTCACTGAAGCTTTCTTT. It is translated as CSVSRGRVTEAFF.

There are a few counts of this clone. This sequence joins TRBV28 and TRBJ1-5; D gene uncertain. V shed 6 bases and J shed 0 bases, with 12 bases lying between them. Per the germline V gene, CDR1 is MDHEN and CDR2 is SYDVKM. CDR3 length: 15 amino acids. CDR3 sequence: CASSGMSYSNQPQHF. Written as DNA, the CDR3 is TGTGCCAGCAGCGGAATGAGTTATAGCAATCAGCCCCAGCATTTT.

V usage is TRBV7-9 and J usage is TRBJ2-3, with D perhaps given as TRBD1 or TRBD2 (5 bases each). The germline V gene encodes CDR1 SEHNR and CDR2 FQNEAQ (reference sequence). Trimming pared 1 base from V and 2 bases from J, leaving 10 bases between. The CDR3 runs 15 residues. The CDR3, as DNA: TGTGCCAGCAGCTTAGTGGGACCATCCACAGATACGCAGTATTTT. Its protein is CASSLVGPSTDTQYF.